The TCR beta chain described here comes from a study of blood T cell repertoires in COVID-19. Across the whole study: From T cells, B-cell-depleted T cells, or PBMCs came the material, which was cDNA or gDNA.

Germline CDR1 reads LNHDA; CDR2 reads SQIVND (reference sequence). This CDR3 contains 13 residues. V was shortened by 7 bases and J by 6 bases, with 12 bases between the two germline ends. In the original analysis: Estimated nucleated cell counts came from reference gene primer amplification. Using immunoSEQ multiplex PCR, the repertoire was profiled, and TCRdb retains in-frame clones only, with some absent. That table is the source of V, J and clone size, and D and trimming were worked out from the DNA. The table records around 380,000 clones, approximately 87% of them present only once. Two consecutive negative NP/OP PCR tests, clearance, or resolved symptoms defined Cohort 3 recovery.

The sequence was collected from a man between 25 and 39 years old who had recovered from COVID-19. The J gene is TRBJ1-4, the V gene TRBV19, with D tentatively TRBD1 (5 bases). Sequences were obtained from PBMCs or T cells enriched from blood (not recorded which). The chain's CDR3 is CASKRQGDEKLFF. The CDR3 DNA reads TGTGCCAGTAAACGGCAGGGCGATGAAAAACTGTTTTTT.